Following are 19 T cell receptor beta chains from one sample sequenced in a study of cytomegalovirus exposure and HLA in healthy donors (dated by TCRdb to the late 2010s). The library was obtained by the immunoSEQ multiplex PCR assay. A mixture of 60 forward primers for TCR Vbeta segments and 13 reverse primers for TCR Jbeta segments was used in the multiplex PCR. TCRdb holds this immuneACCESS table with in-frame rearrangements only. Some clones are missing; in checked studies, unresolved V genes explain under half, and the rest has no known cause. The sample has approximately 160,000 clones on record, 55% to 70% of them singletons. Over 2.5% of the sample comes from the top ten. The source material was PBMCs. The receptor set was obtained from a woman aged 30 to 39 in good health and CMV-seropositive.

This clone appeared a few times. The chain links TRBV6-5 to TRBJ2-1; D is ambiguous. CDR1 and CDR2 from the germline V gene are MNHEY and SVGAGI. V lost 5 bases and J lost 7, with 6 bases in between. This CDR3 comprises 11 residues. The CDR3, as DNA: TGTGCCAGCAGTCACACAAATGAGCAGTTCTTC. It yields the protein CASSHTNEQFF.

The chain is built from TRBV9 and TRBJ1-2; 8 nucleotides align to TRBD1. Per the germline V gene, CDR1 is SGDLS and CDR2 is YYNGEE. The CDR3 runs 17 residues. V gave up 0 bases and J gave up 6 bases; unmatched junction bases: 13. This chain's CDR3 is CASSVAVQGALFDGYTF. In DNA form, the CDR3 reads TGTGCCAGCAGCGTAGCTGTCCAGGGGGCGCTCTTTGATGGCTACACCTTC.

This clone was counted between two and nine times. The DNA of the CDR3 is TGTGCCAGCTGCCCGATTGGGACAGGGATCTACGAGCAGTACTTC. It codes for CASCPIGTGIYEQYF. This chain links TRBV6-1 with TRBJ2-7, with TRBD1 matching 9 bases. The CDR3 runs to 15 residues. Germline assignment: CDR1 MNHNS and CDR2 SASEGT. With V trimmed by 8 bases and J by 3 bases, 11 bases remained unmatched.

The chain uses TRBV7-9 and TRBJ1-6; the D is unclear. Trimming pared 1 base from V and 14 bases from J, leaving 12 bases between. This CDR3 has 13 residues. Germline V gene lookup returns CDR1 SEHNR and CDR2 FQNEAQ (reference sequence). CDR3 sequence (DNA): TGTGCCAGCAGCTTAGAAGGCAGGTCTGCCCTCCACTTT. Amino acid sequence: CASSLEGRSALHF.

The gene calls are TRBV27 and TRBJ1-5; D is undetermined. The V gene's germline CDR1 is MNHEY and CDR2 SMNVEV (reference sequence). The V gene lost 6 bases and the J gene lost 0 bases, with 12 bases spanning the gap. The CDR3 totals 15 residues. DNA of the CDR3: TGTGCCAGCAGGATAACGGGGAATAGCAATCAGCCCCAGCATTTT. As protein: CASRITGNSNQPQHF.

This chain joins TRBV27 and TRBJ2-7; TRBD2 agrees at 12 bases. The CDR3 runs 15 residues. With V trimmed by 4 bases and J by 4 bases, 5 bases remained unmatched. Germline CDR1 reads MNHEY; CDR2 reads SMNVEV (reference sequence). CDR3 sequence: CASSYLAGGSYEQYF. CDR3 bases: TGTGCCAGCAGTTATCTAGCGGGAGGGTCATACGAGCAGTACTTC.

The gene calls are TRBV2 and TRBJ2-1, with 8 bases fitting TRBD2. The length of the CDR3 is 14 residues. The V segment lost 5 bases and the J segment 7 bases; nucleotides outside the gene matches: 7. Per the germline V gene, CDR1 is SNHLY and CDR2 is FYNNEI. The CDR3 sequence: CASSRTGGGNEQFF. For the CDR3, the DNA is TGTGCCAGCAGTCGGACGGGAGGGGGGAATGAGCAGTTCTTC. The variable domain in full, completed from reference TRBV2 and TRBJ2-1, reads EPEVTQTPSHQVTQMGQEVILRCVPISNHLYFYWYRQILGQKVEFLVSFYNNEISEKSEIFDDQFSVERPDGSNFTLKIRSTKLEDSAMYFCASSRTGGGNEQFFGPGTRLTVL.

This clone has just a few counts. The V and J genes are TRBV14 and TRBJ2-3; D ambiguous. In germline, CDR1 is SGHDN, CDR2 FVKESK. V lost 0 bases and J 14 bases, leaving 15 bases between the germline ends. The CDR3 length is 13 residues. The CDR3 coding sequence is TGTGCCAGCAGCCAAGATTTCCTAGGCCGTCCGTATTTT. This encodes CASSQDFLGRPYF.

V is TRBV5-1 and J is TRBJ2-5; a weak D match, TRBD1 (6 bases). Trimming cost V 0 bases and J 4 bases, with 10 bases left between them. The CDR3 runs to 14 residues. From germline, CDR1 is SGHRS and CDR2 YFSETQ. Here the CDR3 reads CASSLEQGRETQYF. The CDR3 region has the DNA TGCGCCAGCAGCTTGGAACAGGGTAGAGAGACCCAGTACTTC.

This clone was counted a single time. CDR3 amino acids: CASSPLDMSYNEQFF. DNA for the CDR3: TGTGCCAGCAGTCCCCTGGACATGTCCTACAATGAGCAGTTCTTC. V gene TRBV28 combines with J gene TRBJ2-1; possibly TRBD1 for D (5 bases). Germline V gene sequence: CDR1 MDHEN, CDR2 SYDVKM. The CDR3 is 15 residues long. V was cut by 5 bases and J by 1 base, with 12 bases left in between.

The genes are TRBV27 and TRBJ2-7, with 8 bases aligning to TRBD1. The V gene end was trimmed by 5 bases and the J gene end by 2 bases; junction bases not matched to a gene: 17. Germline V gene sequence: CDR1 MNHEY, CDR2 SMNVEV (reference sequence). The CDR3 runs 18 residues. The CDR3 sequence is CASSPDLVGQEATYEQYF. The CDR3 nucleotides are TGTGCCAGCAGTCCAGATTTGGTGGGACAGGAAGCAACCTACGAGCAGTACTTC.

The CDR3, as DNA: TGTGCCAGCAAGTACAGGATCTACGAGCAGTACTTC. Protein: CASKYRIYEQYF. The V gene is TRBV2, the J gene TRBJ2-7; D is possibly TRBD1 (5 bases). The CDR3 has 12 amino acids. Germline assignment: CDR1 SNHLY and CDR2 FYNNEI. The V gene lost 7 bases and the J gene lost 3 bases, with 10 bases spanning the gap.

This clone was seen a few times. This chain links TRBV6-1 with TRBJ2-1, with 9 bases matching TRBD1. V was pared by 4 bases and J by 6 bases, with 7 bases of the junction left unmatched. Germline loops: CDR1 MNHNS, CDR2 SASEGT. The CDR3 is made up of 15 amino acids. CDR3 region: CASSGRDRAGNEQFF. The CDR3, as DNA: TGTGCCAGCAGTGGCCGGGACAGGGCAGGCAATGAGCAGTTCTTC.

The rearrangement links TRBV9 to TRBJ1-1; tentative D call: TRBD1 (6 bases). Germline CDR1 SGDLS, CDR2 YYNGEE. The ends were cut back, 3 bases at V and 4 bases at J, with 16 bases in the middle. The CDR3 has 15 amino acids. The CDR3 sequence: CASSEGHLLGTEAFF. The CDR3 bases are TGTGCCAGCAGCGAGGGACACCTTTTAGGCACTGAAGCTTTCTTT.

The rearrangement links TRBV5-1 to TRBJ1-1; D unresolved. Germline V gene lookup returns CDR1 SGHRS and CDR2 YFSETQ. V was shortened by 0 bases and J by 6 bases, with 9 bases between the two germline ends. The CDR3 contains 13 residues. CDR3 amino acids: CASSLGGGAEAFF. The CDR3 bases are TGCGCCAGCAGCTTGGGTGGAGGCGCTGAAGCTTTCTTT.

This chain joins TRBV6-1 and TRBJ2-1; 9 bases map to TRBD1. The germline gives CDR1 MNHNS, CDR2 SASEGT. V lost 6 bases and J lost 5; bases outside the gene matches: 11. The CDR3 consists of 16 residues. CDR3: CASSEPPGTGNNEQFF. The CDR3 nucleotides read TGTGCCAGCAGCGAACCCCCCGGGACAGGGAACAATGAGCAGTTCTTC.

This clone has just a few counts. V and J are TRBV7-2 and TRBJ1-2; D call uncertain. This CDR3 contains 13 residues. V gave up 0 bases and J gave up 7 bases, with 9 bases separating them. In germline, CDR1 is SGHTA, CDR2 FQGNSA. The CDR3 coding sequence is TGTGCCAGCAGCTTAGCAATATCCGGTGGCTACACCTTC. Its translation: CASSLAISGGYTF.

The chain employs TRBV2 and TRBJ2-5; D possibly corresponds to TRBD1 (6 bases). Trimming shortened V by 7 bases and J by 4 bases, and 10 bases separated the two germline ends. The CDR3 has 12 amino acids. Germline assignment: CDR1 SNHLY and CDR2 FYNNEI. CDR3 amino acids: CASTSRGETQYF. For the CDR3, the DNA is TGTGCCAGCACTTCCAGGGGAGAGACCCAGTACTTC.

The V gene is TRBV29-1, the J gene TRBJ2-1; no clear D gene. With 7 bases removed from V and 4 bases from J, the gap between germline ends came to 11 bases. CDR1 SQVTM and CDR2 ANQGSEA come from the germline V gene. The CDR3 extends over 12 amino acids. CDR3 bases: TGCAGCGCCGATCGCGAGTACAATGAGCAGTTCTTC. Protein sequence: CSADREYNEQFF.